A selection of T cell receptor beta chains follows, all from one sample in a study of long-term antiretroviral therapy in people with HIV. The assay was immunoSEQ multiplex PCR, and TCRdb's table has in-frame clones only and misses some. This sample has tens of thousands of clones, with 86% found just once. The source was unsorted PBMCs, collected about 2.6 years after starting antiretroviral therapy. These receptors originate from a man aged 35-49 years with HIV. Each CDR3 is given with its conserved first and last residue. The order of the fields is J gene, clone size, V gene, D gene, CDR3 protein, CDR3 DNA. A D gene is named only where the DNA matches it firmly. Not every row has a clone size; where given, it reads once, few, many or a size class.

TRBJ2-1,once,TRBV7-9,.,CASSPSSRGRAHNEQFF,TGTGCCAGCAGCCCCTCATCAAGGGGACGGGCACACAATGAGCAGTTCTTC
TRBJ1-5,few,TRBV7-6,.,CASSSDETQPQHF,TGTGCCAGCAGTTCGGACGAGACCCAGCCCCAGCATTTT
TRBJ2-2,.,TRBV9,.,CASSVGRDTYTGELFF,TGTGCCAGCAGCGTAGGGAGGGACACCTACACCGGGGAGCTGTTTTTT
TRBJ1-2,.,TRBV28,.,CASSLRPGSGGGYTF,TGTGCCAGCAGTTTACGACCCGGGTCTGGTGGGGGCTACACCTTC
TRBJ1-1,.,TRBV27,TRBD1,CASSLPGQAEAFF,TGTGCCAGCAGTTTACCTGGACAGGCTGAAGCTTTCTTT
TRBJ2-7,.,TRBV7-2,.,CASSLGRDYEQYF,TGTGCCAGCAGCTTAGGCCGGGACTACGAGCAGTACTTC
TRBJ1-4,.,TRBV5-6,.,CASSSQGRYEKLFF,TGTGCCAGCAGCTCTCAGGGGCGATATGAAAAACTGTTTTTT
TRBJ1-4,.,TRBV6-5,TRBD1,CASSTGQEGEKLFF,TGTGCCAGCAGTACGGGACAGGAGGGAGAAAAACTGTTTTTT
TRBJ1-1,.,TRBV30,.,CAWSVLRDTEAFF,TGTGCCTGGAGTGTACTCAGGGACACTGAAGCTTTCTTT
TRBJ1-2,once,TRBV29-1,TRBD1,CSGRQGNGGYTF,TGCAGCGGTCGACAGGGGAACGGTGGCTACACCTTC
TRBJ2-7,few,TRBV4-2,.,CASSQDPSALSYEQYF,TGTGCCAGCAGCCAAGATCCTAGCGCTTTATCCTACGAGCAGTACTTC
TRBJ1-2,.,TRBV7-2,TRBD1,CASRLDRAYGYTF,TGTGCCAGCAGGTTAGACAGGGCCTATGGCTACACCTTC
TRBJ2-1,.,TRBV19,TRBD2,CASKSGSSYNEQFF,TGTGCCAGTAAGAGCGGGAGCTCCTACAATGAGCAGTTCTTC
TRBJ2-6,.,TRBV30,TRBD1,CAWNTGAGANVLTF,TGTGCCTGGAACACAGGGGCTGGGGCCAACGTCCTGACTTTC
TRBJ2-2,.,TRBV6-4,.,CASSDIASGELFF,TGTGCCAGCAGTGACATAGCATCCGGGGAGCTGTTTTTT
TRBJ1-5,.,TRBV28,.,CASSLALMFDSNQPQHF,TGTGCCAGCAGTTTAGCTCTGATGTTCGATAGCAATCAGCCCCAGCATTTT
TRBJ2-1,.,TRBV5-1,TRBD1,CASSSVTGTGDEQFF,TGCGCCAGCAGCTCAGTAACCGGGACAGGGGATGAGCAGTTCTTC
TRBJ1-1,once,TRBV18,.,CASSKDRRDTEAFF,TGTGCCAGCTCAAAAGACAGGAGAGACACTGAAGCTTTCTTT
TRBJ2-3,.,TRBV5-1,TRBD2,CASSGLAGSTDTQYF,TGCGCCAGCAGCGGACTAGCGGGGAGCACAGATACGCAGTATTTT
TRBJ1-2,medium-sized,TRBV11-2,TRBD1,CASSLDQGDYGYTF,TGTGCCAGCAGCTTAGATCAGGGGGACTATGGCTACACCTTC
TRBJ1-1,few,TRBV13,.,CASSRPGSGGYTEAFF,TGTGCCAGCAGCCGGCCAGGGTCTGGAGGGTACACTGAAGCTTTCTTT
TRBJ1-2,.,TRBV4-2,.,CASSQDRRGIYGYTF,TGTGCCAGCAGCCAAGATCGAAGAGGGATTTATGGCTACACCTTC